This T cell receptor beta chain was sequenced for a study of blood T cell repertoires in COVID-19. About the study: Both acute and convalescent COVID-19 samples were obtained from the United States, Italy and Spain. Sources were T cells, B-cell-depleted T cells, or PBMCs; the material itself was cDNA or gDNA.

Per the study methods: Amplified reference gene primers provided the basis for estimating nucleated cell counts. The assay was immunoSEQ multiplex PCR, and TCRdb's table has in-frame clones only and misses some. V, J and clone size derive from that table, while D and trimming were established from the DNA sequence. Counted here are more than 200,000 clones, around 90% occurring once; the ten biggest clones make up roughly 3%. This receptor was identified in a man between 18 and 35 years old with active or convalescent COVID-19. Sequences were obtained from peripheral blood.

The CDR3: CAISAAEKNYGYTF. The CDR3 DNA reads as TGTGCCATCAGTGCTGCGGAAAAAAACTATGGCTACACCTTC. The chain employs TRBV10-3 and TRBJ1-2; no clear D. Germline loops: CDR1 ENHRY, CDR2 SYGVKD. This CDR3 has 14 residues. V gave up 4 bases and J gave up 2 bases, with 11 bases separating them.